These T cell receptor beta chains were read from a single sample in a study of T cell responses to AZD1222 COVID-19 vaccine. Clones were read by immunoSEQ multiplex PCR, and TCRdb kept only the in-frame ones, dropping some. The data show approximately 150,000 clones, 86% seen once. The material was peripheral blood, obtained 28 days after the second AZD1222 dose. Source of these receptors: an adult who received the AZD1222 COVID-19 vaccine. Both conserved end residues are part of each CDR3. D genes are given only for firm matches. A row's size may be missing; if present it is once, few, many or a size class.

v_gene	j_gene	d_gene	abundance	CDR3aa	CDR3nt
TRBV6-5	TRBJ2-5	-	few	CASSYGGRYQETQYF	TGTGCCAGCAGTTACGGGGGACGGTACCAAGAGACCCAGTACTTC
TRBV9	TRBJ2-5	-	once	CASSVSWGKETQYF	TGTGCCAGCAGCGTGTCCTGGGGAAAAGAGACCCAGTACTTC
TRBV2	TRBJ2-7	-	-	CASFEARSYEQYF	TGTGCCAGCTTCGAGGCGCGGTCCTACGAGCAGTACTTC
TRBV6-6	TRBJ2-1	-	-	CASSAIADQFF	TGTGCCAGCAGTGCCATAGCGGACCAGTTCTTC
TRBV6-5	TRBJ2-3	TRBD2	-	CASSYSAGAGTDTQYF	TGTGCCAGCAGTTACTCAGCGGGGGCCGGCACAGATACGCAGTATTTT
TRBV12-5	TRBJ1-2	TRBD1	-	CASRQGVMYGYTF	TGTGCTAGTCGACAGGGGGTTATGTATGGCTACACCTTC
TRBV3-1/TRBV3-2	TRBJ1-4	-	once	CASSQNAGIEKLFF	TGTGCCAGCAGCCAAAACGCAGGGATAGAAAAACTGTTTTTT
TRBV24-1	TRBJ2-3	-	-	CATSESHGTDTQYF	TGTGCCACCAGTGAATCACACGGCACAGATACGCAGTATTTT
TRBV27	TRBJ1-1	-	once	CASSLDRSNTEAFF	TGTGCCAGCAGTTTGGACAGATCGAACACTGAAGCTTTCTTT
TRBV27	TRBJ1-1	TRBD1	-	CAVRTGGTEAFF	TGTGCCGTTAGGACAGGGGGCACTGAAGCTTTCTTT
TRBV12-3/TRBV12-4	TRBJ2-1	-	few	CASSQLESDEQFF	TGTGCCAGCAGCCAACTAGAATCGGATGAGCAGTTCTTC
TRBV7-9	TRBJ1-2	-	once	CASSSSQTDRENYGYTF	TGTGCCAGCAGCTCGAGCCAAACGGACCGAGAGAACTATGGCTACACCTTC
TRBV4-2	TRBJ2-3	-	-	CASSPAGGGMTDTQYF	TGTGCCAGCAGCCCCGCAGGGGGGGGAATGACAGATACGCAGTATTTT
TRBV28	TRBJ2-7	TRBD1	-	CASSPKGTAIAYEQYF	TGTGCCAGCAGTCCTAAGGGGACAGCCATAGCCTACGAGCAGTACTTC
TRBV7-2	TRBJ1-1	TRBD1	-	CASSLRGGGTEAFF	TGTGCCAGCAGCTTACGAGGGGGCGGGACTGAAGCTTTCTTT
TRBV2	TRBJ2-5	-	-	CASNDRRKETQYF	TGTGCCAGCAATGACAGGAGAAAAGAGACCCAGTACTTC
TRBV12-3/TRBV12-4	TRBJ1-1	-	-	CASSLRANTEAFF	TGTGCCAGCAGTTTAAGGGCGAACACTGAAGCTTTCTTT
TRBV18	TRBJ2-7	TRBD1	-	CASSPSTGVFYEQYF	TGTGCCAGCTCACCGTCGACAGGGGTCTTTTACGAGCAGTACTTC
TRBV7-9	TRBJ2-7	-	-	CASSLWSRDLHYEQYF	TGTGCCAGCAGCTTATGGAGTCGGGACTTGCACTACGAGCAGTACTTC
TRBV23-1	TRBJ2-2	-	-	CASTPSGTDTGELFF	TGCGCCAGCACCCCGTCAGGGACGGACACCGGGGAGCTGTTTTTT
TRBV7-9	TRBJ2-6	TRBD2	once	CASSLVGGLDANVLTF	TGTGCCAGCAGCTTAGTGGGAGGGCTTGATGCCAACGTCCTGACTTTC
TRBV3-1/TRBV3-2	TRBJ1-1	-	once	CASSLMGTEAFF	TGTGCCAGCAGCCTTATGGGCACTGAAGCTTTCTTT
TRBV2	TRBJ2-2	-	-	CASSEEQGTNTGELFF	TGTGCCAGCAGTGAAGAACAGGGCACGAACACCGGGGAGCTGTTTTTT
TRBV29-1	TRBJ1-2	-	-	CSVDPTGARGYTF	TGCAGCGTGGACCCGACAGGCGCTAGGGGCTACACCTTC
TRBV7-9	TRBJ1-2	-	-	CASSLTTGSGANYGYTF	TGTGCCAGCAGCTTAACAACAGGATCAGGCGCTAACTATGGCTACACCTTC
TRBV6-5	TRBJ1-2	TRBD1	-	CASTPSDRVYGYTF	TGTGCCAGCACCCCCAGCGACAGGGTCTATGGCTACACCTTC
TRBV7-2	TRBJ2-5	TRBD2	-	CASSSGLAGGRETQYF	TGTGCCAGCAGCTCGGGACTAGCGGGAGGGCGGGAGACCCAGTACTTC
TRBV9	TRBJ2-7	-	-	CASSVDETNSYEQYF	TGTGCCAGCAGCGTAGACGAGACTAACTCCTACGAGCAGTACTTC
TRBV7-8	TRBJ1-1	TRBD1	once	CASSLNRGRATDTEAFF	TGTGCCAGCAGCTTAAACAGGGGACGAGCTACGGACACTGAAGCTTTCTTT
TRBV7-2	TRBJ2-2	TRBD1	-	CASSPTGVNTGELFF	TGTGCCAGCAGCCCGACAGGGGTGAACACCGGGGAGCTGTTTTTT
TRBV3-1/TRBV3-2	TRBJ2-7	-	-	CASSQAGPYREQYF	TGTGCCAGCAGCCAAGCTGGCCCCTATCGGGAGCAGTACTTC